One sample yielded the 8 T cell receptor beta chains listed below, sequenced in a study of T cells in Graves' hyperthyroidism and ophthalmopathy. From RNA transcripts, TCR beta CDR3 regions were amplified. The TCR CDR3 was amplified in a first-round RT-PCR using the HTBI primer set. TCRdb analysed the multiplex PCR reads with MiXCR anew, one entry per CDR3 protein. This sample yields fewer than 300,000 distinct CDR3 sequences, of which about 25% are seen a single time; 25% to 30% belongs to the top ten. The sample taken for sequencing was blood. All receptors derive from a man between 35 and 55 years old with Graves' hyperthyroidism that later progressed to Graves' ophthalmopathy.

This clonotype was seen repeatedly, ten times or more. The gene calls are TRBV28 and TRBJ2-7; D is unclear. Germline CDR1 reads MDHEN; CDR2 reads SYDVKM. The CDR3 length is 12 residues. The V and J ends lost 6 bases and 4 bases respectively, with 10 bases between them. CDR3 in amino acids: CASRRSRYEQYF. For the CDR3, the DNA is TGTGCCAGCAGGCGGTCACGATACGAGCAGTACTTC.

This clonotype has at least ten counts. The V call is TRBV5-1, the J call TRBJ2-5; D is possibly TRBD2 (6 bases). Germline CDR1 and CDR2: SGHRS and YFSETQ. The ends were cut back, 0 bases at V and 4 bases at J, with 16 bases in the middle. CDR3 length: 16 residues. The chain's CDR3 is CASSLVGGTPSETQYF. The DNA of the CDR3 is TGCGCCAGCAGCTTGGTAGGCGGGACGCCTTCAGAGACCCAGTACTTC.

Many counts were recorded for this clonotype. The chain couples TRBV12-3 or TRBV12-4 to TRBJ1-3; TRBD1 might be the D (6 bases). V was pared by 10 bases and J by 4 bases, with 17 bases between. This CDR3 contains 14 residues. CDR3 protein: CANFLQGKGNTIYF. CDR3 bases: TGTGCCAACTTCCTACAGGGTAAAGGAAACACCATATATTTT.

V gene TRBV6-2 or TRBV6-3 combines with J gene TRBJ1-1; no reliable D call. This CDR3 comprises 15 residues. From germline, CDR1 is MNHEY and CDR2 SVGEGT. The germline V and J ends were trimmed by 0 bases and 6 bases, with 14 bases remaining between them. The CDR3 sequence is CASSYSSGSRAEAFF. Here the CDR3 DNA reads TGTGCCAGCAGTTACTCGTCGGGTTCTCGGGCTGAAGCTTTCTTT.

This clonotype was seen at least ten times. The V and J genes are TRBV6-5 and TRBJ2-7; 7 bases are a match to TRBD1. The CDR3 loop spans 15 amino acids. The trim removed 5 bases at V and 2 bases at J, leaving 9 bases unmatched. Germline V CDR1 and CDR2: MNHEY, SVGAGI. The CDR3 protein is CASSNPGTETYEQYF. For the CDR3, the DNA is TGTGCCAGCAGTAACCCCGGGACAGAGACCTACGAGCAGTACTTC.

This clonotype was detected ten times or more. V usage is TRBV12-3 or TRBV12-4 and J usage is TRBJ1-1, with a possible D match to TRBD1 (6 bases). This CDR3 is built from 14 residues. The V and J ends lost 4 bases and 1 base respectively, with 10 bases between them. This CDR3 is CASSSLTGNTEAFF. The CDR3 DNA reads TGTGCCAGCAGTTCCCTGACAGGGAACACTGAAGCTTTCTTT.

This CDR3 reads CASSPSTSSYEQYF. The CDR3 nucleotides read TGTGCCAGCAGTCCCTCGACTAGTTCTTACGAGCAGTACTTC. V gene TRBV28 combines with J gene TRBJ2-7, with a tentative D call TRBD2 (6 bases). This CDR3 spans 14 amino acids. Germline V CDR1 and CDR2: MDHEN, SYDVKM. V dropped 5 bases and J dropped 4 bases, with 15 bases sitting between them.

The chain is built from TRBV11-2 and TRBJ1-5; 7 nucleotides match TRBD1. This CDR3 spans 15 amino acids. The junction had 0 bases not matched to a gene; V was cut back by 0 bases and J by 1 base. Germline CDR1 SGHAT, CDR2 FQNNGV. The CDR3 loop is CASSLEQGSNQPQHF. The CDR3 bases are TGTGCCAGCAGCTTAGAACAGGGGAGCAATCAGCCCCAGCATTTT.